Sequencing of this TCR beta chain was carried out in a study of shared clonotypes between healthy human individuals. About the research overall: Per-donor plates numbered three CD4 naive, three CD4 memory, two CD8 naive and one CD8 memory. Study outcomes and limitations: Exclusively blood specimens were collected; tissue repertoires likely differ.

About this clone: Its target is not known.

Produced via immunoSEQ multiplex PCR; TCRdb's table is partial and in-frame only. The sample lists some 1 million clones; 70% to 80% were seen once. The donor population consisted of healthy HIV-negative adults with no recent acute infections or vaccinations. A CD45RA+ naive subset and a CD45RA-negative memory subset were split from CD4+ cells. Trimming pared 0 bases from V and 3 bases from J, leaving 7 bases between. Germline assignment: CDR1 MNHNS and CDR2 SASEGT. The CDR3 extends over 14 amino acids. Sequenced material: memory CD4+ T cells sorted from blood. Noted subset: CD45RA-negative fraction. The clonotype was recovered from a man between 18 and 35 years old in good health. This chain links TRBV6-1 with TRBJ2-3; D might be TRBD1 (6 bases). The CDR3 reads CASSEAQGTDTQYF. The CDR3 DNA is TGTGCCAGCAGTGAAGCGCAGGGGACAGATACGCAGTATTTT.